Listed below are T cell receptor beta chains from one sample, sequenced in a study of technical replicates of blood from a handful of donors. Data came from immunoSEQ multiplex PCR; TCRdb stores just in-frame clones and leaves some out. The table includes nearly 90,000 clones, more than 85% detected once. Sequenced input: T cells isolated from PBMCs. These receptors all stem from a human donor in good health. Both conserved end residues are trimmed from each CDR3.

length	V	CDR3
15	TRBV6-4	ASSPGTGIRLPGELF
13	TRBV19	ASSQNQGVSYGYT
14	TRBV7-9	ASGFTRGQGALGYT
12	TRBV27	ASSVNRESTEAF
12	TRBV10-3	AINRQSNTGELF
13	TRBV4-1	ASSQDSFSGNTIY
12	TRBV2	ASSEDRFTDTQY
12	TRBV5-1	ASSFRDRAYEQY
14	TRBV19	ASRRVTGARGEPQH
10	TRBV28	ASRGQHTEAF
13	TRBV29-1	SVVATGEGSTEAF
12	TRBV4-1	ASSQISSNYGYT
13	TRBV7-2	ASSLGGGSSYEQY
10	TRBV2	ASSVNSPRAF
13	TRBV27	ASSLSQGATDEQF
11	TRBV5-4	ASSLPTTYEQY
15	TRBV27	ASRLTPRGQGNTEAF
12	TRBV6-5	ASSSGFSGNTIY
12	TRBV27	ASSLGGGAYEQY
12	TRBV10-3	AISAVGQNTEAF
12	TRBV6-1	ASTGTGGHQPQH
12	TRBV5-1	ASSPLTGTDTQY
13	TRBV25-1	ASSESGQGMTEAF
12	TRBV30	AWSRGLGKNIQY
14	TRBV27	ASRSGTLGSNQPQH
12	TRBV4-3	ASSHDRTVEGYT
13	TRBV27	ASSSTGTGNNEQF
15	TRBV12-5	ASGLVPEGLSNQPQH
14	TRBV5-4	ASSGVSGASTDTQY
12	TRBV7-2	ASRETRASETQY
10	TRBV29-1	SVELTSDEQF
12	TRBV19	ASSMDTQDTEAF
12	TRBV12-5	ASGLERGIYGYT
15	TRBV10-3	AISESLAAQYQETQY
14	TRBV6-4	ASSDLVGQGTDTQY
12	TRBV9	ASSVDGVSYEQY
17	TRBV7-9	ASSSQIQFSGRGTDTQY
16	TRBV5-4	ASSVLAGGPGTTDTQY
11	TRBV7-9	ASSTRTSYEQY
12	TRBV9	ASSGSGTGYGYT
15	TRBV28	ASSFLLGTALNYGYT
13	TRBV5-1	ASQTRTGGFYEQY
10	TRBV2	ASSLYTDTQY
13	TRBV5-8	ASSLVVGLADTQY
14	TRBV7-9	ASSLAWGGSSDEQY
16	TRBV7-3	ASSLQIGDLSSYNEQF
13	TRBV7-3	ASSPNTGDVNIQY
8	TRBV30	AGPGTEAF
12	TRBV7-3	ASSLQFQGSGYT
15	TRBV10-3	AISEGTSGLAKNIQY
13	TRBV30	AWRGGPGPGGGYT
11	TRBV11-1	ASSLVGRETQY
12	TRBV29-1	SVDGGGSSDTQY
15	TRBV11-3	ASSLRYYSEDSYEQY
12	TRBV7-3	ASSQRGDQETQY